The 14 T cell receptor beta chains in this list originate from one sample, sequenced in a study of early T cells in non-severe SARS-CoV-2 infection. TCRdb re-called the 5' RACE reads with MiXCR, one entry per CDR3 protein. Of around 21,000 distinct CDR3 sequences listed, over 5.5% are singletons. Sequencing was performed on whole blood, taken at baseline. The receptors here all came from an adult who was a healthcare worker with PCR-confirmed SARS-CoV-2 infection or an uninfected control (not recorded which).

This clonotype was counted at least ten times. The chain uses TRBV6-2 or TRBV6-3 and TRBJ2-1, with TRBD2 matching over 7 bases. Germline CDR1 reads MNHEY; CDR2 reads SVGEGT. V dropped 8 bases and J dropped 4; count of bases not matched to a gene: 5. This CDR3 has 13 amino acids. In DNA, the CDR3 is TGTGCCAGCGGGTGGGGGGGTTACAATGAGCAGTTCTTC. Its protein is CASGWGGYNEQFF.

This clonotype was seen a handful of times. The chain recombines TRBV7-8 with TRBJ2-2; D unclear. Trimming removed 5 bases from V and 0 bases from J, with 10 bases in between. This CDR3 is built from 15 residues. Germline-derived CDR1 and CDR2 are SGHVS and FQNEAQ. The CDR3 sequence is CASSQGLANTGELFF. CDR3 DNA sequence: TGTGCCAGCAGCCAAGGGCTAGCGAACACCGGGGAGCTGTTTTTT.

This clonotype was picked up many times. The chain combines TRBV4-1 with TRBJ2-1; no reliable D call. The CDR3 length is 13 residues. Germline V gene data show CDR1 as MGHRA and CDR2 as YSYEKL. The ends were cut back, 3 bases at V and 2 bases at J, with 5 bases in the middle. The CDR3 DNA reads TGCGCCAGCAGCCAGGACCCCTACAATGAGCAGTTCTTC. It translates to CASSQDPYNEQFF.

This clonotype was detected ten times or more. The gene calls are TRBV29-1 and TRBJ1-2, with TRBD1 matching over 9 bases. J gave up 12 bases and V 0 bases, and 5 bases lay outside the gene matches. The CDR3 contains 12 residues. Per germline, CDR1 SQVTM and CDR2 ANQGSEA. CDR3 in amino acids: CSVEEGDRDNTF. Here the CDR3 DNA reads TGCAGCGTTGAAGAGGGGGACAGGGACAACACCTTC.

The V gene is TRBV9, the J gene TRBJ2-3, with TRBD2 as a possible D gene (6 bases). The germline CDR1 and CDR2 sequences are SGDLS and YYNGEE. V lost 4 bases, J lost 0 bases, and 9 bases lay in between. The CDR3 length is 14 residues. CDR3 protein: CASSPAGSTDTQYF. CDR3 sequence (DNA): TGTGCCAGCAGCCCAGCGGGTAGCACAGATACGCAGTATTTT.

This clonotype was picked up many times. The J gene is TRBJ2-7, the V gene TRBV6-5; TRBD2 is a possible D gene (6 bases). The germline V gene encodes CDR1 MNHEY and CDR2 SVGAGI. V gave up 9 bases and J gave up 3 bases, with 15 bases separating them. This CDR3 is 13 amino acids long. CDR3: CASCRSSVYEQYF. For the CDR3, the DNA is TGTGCCAGTTGTCGGTCTAGCGTCTACGAGCAGTACTTC.

This clonotype has at least ten counts. This rearrangement joins TRBV29-1 to TRBJ2-7, with TRBD1 matching 10 bases. CDR1 and CDR2 (germline): SQVTM, ANQGSEA. V was clipped by 0 bases and J by 2 bases; unmatched bases: 4. The CDR3 is 15 amino acids. The CDR3 is CSVEEGDRGAYEQYF. CDR3 coding DNA: TGCAGCGTTGAAGAGGGGGACAGGGGCGCCTACGAGCAGTACTTC.

This clonotype has a count of ten or more. The chain carries TRBV12-3 or TRBV12-4 and TRBJ2-5; 11 bases map to TRBD1. This CDR3 comprises 16 residues. V shed 4 bases and J 5 bases; nucleotides not matched to a gene: 9. CDR3 sequence (DNA): TGTGCCAGCAGTTCACCCTCCGGGACAGGGGGGGAGACCCAGTACTTC. It yields the protein CASSSPSGTGGETQYF.

This clonotype was found many times. The chain combines TRBV7-3 with TRBJ1-1; no reliable D call. This CDR3 is 15 amino acids long. The V end lost 0 bases, the J end lost 6 bases, and 14 bases lay between the germline ends. The germline V gene has CDR1 SGHTA and CDR2 FQGTGA. CDR3 in amino acids: CASSLTSGINAEAFF. The CDR3 DNA sequence: TGTGCCAGCAGCTTAACTTCTGGGATCAACGCTGAAGCTTTCTTT.

V and J are TRBV20-1 and TRBJ2-7, with D tentatively TRBD2 (6 bases). V dropped 0 bases and J dropped 2 bases, with 11 bases sitting between them. CDR3 length equals 14 residues. CDR1 is DFQATT, CDR2 SNEGSKA, per germline (reference sequence). The CDR3 loop reads CSARDAGLTYEQYF. CDR3 sequence (DNA): TGCAGTGCTAGAGATGCGGGACTTACCTACGAGCAGTACTTC.

There are many counts of this clonotype. The chain joins TRBV7-2 to TRBJ2-2; a weak D match, TRBD2 (6 bases). Looked up from germline, CDR1 is SGHTA and CDR2 is FQGNSA. V was shortened by 2 bases and J by 2 bases, with 9 bases between the two germline ends. The CDR3 contains 15 residues. CDR3 region: CASSLRGINTGELFF. The DNA of the CDR3 is TGTGCCAGCAGCTTACGGGGGATTAACACCGGGGAGCTGTTTTTT.

This sequence joins TRBV7-9 and TRBJ2-7; D not resolved. V dropped 6 bases and J dropped 6 bases, with 9 bases sitting between them. The germline CDR1 and CDR2 sequences are SEHNR and FQNEAQ (reference sequence). This CDR3 spans 11 amino acids. The CDR3 loop reads CASSRHAEQYF. Written as DNA, the CDR3 is TGTGCCAGCAGTCGACATGCCGAGCAGTACTTC. The full variable domain, rest sourced from reference TRBV7-9 and TRBJ2-7, is DTGVSQNPRHKITKRGQNVTFRCDPISEHNRLYWYRQTLGQGPEFLTYFQNEAQLEKSRLLSDRFSAERPKGSFSTLEIQRTEQGDSAMYLCASSRHAEQYFGPGTRLTVT.

The chain is built from TRBV11-3 and TRBJ1-6; the D is unclear. Germline CDR1 is SGHNT and CDR2 is YENEEA. V lost 2 bases, J lost 4 bases, and 6 bases lay in between. The CDR3 is 14 amino acids. The CDR3 DNA is TGTGCCAGCAGCTTAACGGGATATAATTCACCCCTCCACTTT. Translated: CASSLTGYNSPLHF.

The rearrangement joins TRBV29-1 to TRBJ1-2; 11 nucleotides align to TRBD1. Germline V lookup: CDR1 SQVTM, CDR2 ANQGSEA. V was pared by 5 bases and J by 6 bases, with 5 bases of the junction left unmatched. CDR3 size: 13 residues. The CDR3 here is CSVKDRGLDGYTF. CDR3 nucleotides: TGCAGCGTTAAGGACAGGGGGCTGGATGGCTACACCTTC.